Listed here are 10 T cell receptor beta chains from one sample, sequenced in a study of quantifying T cell responses using KT2 cells. Study overall: Reverse transcription used primers in the TCR alpha and beta constant regions.

A single-stranded UMI oligo with SP2 sequence was ligated to cDNA 3' ends. The first PCR ran 4 to 5 cycles with an equimolar RC1.1 and RC1.2 beta primer mix. A single record per CDR3 protein comes from TCRdb applying MiXCR to the UMI-ligation and nested PCR reads. Here the sample spans approximately 60,000 distinct CDR3 sequences, approximately 13% being singletons. Sequenced material: PBMCs spiked with cells of the T cell clone KT2. Source of these receptors: a human donor.

This clonotype was seen a few times. The chain recombines TRBV20-1 with TRBJ1-6; no clear D. V lost 3 bases and J lost 9, with 12 bases in between. The CDR3 totals 13 residues. Germline-derived CDR1 and CDR2 are DFQATT and SNEGSKA (reference sequence). CDR3 DNA: TGCAGTGCTAGTGACTCCGCCGGTTCACCCCTCCACTTT. It translates to CSASDSAGSPLHF.

This clonotype was observed a handful of times. A much larger clone differs by one base, so this may be a read error. V is TRBV2 and J is TRBJ2-1; 12 positions agree with TRBD2. The CDR3 has 14 amino acids. Germline V gives CDR1 SNHLY, CDR2 FYNNEI. V lost 6 bases to trimming and J lost 4 bases; unmatched junction nucleotides: 1. The CDR3 nucleotides read TGTGCCAGCAGAGGGACTAGCGGGTACAATGAGCAGTTCTTC. Its protein is CASRGTSGYNEQFF.

This clonotype was observed at least ten times. This sequence joins TRBV10-3 and TRBJ2-1, with 7 bases fitting TRBD1. CDR1 ENHRY and CDR2 SYGVKD come from the germline V gene. The CDR3 consists of 15 residues. V lost 3 bases, J lost 1 base, and 3 bases stayed unmatched. The CDR3 loop is CAISDQGVSYNEQFF. DNA for the CDR3: TGTGCCATCAGTGATCAGGGGGTTTCCTACAATGAGCAGTTCTTC.

This clonotype was seen repeatedly, ten times or more. The chain has TRBV7-9 and TRBJ1-1, with 11 nucleotides matching TRBD1. The germline V gene encodes CDR1 SEHNR and CDR2 FQNEAQ (reference sequence). This CDR3 is 16 amino acids long. Trimming removed 4 bases from V and 5 bases from J; junction bases left unmatched: 9. CDR3 nucleotide sequence: TGTGCCAGCAGCTACGAAGCCGGGACAGGGGGTACTGAAGCTTTCTTT. Amino acids: CASSYEAGTGGTEAFF.

This clonotype has more than one count but fewer than ten. The genes are TRBV11-1 and TRBJ1-2; maybe TRBD1 (6 bases). Germline assignment: CDR1 SGHAT and CDR2 FQDESV (reference sequence). The CDR3 is made up of 13 amino acids. V was clipped by 5 bases and J by 2 bases, with 9 bases between them. Here the CDR3 DNA reads TGTGCCAGCAGCGAGGACAGAAACTATGGCTACACCTTC. This sequence encodes CASSEDRNYGYTF.

This clonotype has at least ten counts. V usage is TRBV5-1 and J usage is TRBJ2-6, with a weak D call TRBD2 (6 bases). Germline V lookup: CDR1 SGHRS, CDR2 YFSETQ. The CDR3 has 16 residues. Trimming removed 4 bases at V and 1 base at J, with 12 bases between. The CDR3 coding sequence is TGCGCCAGCAGCATCGGGCTAGCGTCTGGGGCCAACGTCCTGACTTTC. Translation gives CASSIGLASGANVLTF.

Ten or more counts support this clonotype. The chain recombines TRBV7-9 with TRBJ1-2; tentatively, D is TRBD1 (5 bases). CDR1 is SEHNR and CDR2 is FQNEAQ in the germline V gene (reference sequence). The CDR3 is made up of 16 amino acids. The V end was cut by 1 base, the J end by 1 base, with 13 bases between. CDR3 protein: CASSLVGDRINYGYTF. For the CDR3, the DNA is TGTGCCAGCAGCTTAGTTGGTGACAGAATTAACTATGGCTACACCTTC.

This chain uses TRBV18 with TRBJ2-3; no reliable D call. V lost 1 base and J lost 0, with 11 bases in between. The CDR3 contains 16 residues. Germline CDR1 is KGHSH and CDR2 is LQKENI. The CDR3 sequence is CASSPRMGISTDTQYF. CDR3 DNA: TGTGCCAGCTCACCACGGATGGGGATAAGCACAGATACGCAGTATTTT.

There are many counts of this clonotype. The chain uses TRBV12-3 or TRBV12-4 and TRBJ1-5; D might be TRBD1 (5 bases). This CDR3 contains 15 residues. Trimming removed 4 bases from V and 7 bases from J, with 17 bases in between. The CDR3 protein is CASSSLQGRKQPQHF. The CDR3 DNA reads as TGTGCCAGCAGTTCCCTTCAGGGACGGAAGCAGCCCCAGCATTTT.

J is TRBJ2-7 and V is TRBV7-8; 12 bases are a match to TRBD2. The junction had 3 bases not matched to a gene; V was cut back by 0 bases and J by 0 bases. The length of the CDR3 is 17 residues. Germline CDR1 and CDR2: SGHVS and FQNEAQ. The CDR3 region is CASSLAGLAGSSYEQYF. The DNA of the CDR3 is TGTGCCAGCAGCTTAGCTGGACTAGCGGGAAGCTCCTACGAGCAGTACTTC.